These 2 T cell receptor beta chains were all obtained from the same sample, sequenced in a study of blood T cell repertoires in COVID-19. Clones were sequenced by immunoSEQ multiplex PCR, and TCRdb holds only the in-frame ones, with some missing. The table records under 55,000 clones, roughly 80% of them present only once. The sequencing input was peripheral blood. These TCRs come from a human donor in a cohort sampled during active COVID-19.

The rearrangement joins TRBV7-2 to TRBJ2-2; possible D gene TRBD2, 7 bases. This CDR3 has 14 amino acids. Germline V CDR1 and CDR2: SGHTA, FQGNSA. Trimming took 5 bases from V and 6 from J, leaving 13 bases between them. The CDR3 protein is CASSTGRDAGELFF. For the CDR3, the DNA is TGTGCCAGCAGCACAGGGAGGGACGCCGGGGAGCTGTTTTTT.

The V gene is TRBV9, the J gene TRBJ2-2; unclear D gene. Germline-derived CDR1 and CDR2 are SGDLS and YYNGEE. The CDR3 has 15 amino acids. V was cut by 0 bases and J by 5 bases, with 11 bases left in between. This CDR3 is CASSVGAALTGELFF. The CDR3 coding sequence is TGTGCCAGCAGCGTAGGGGCAGCACTGACCGGGGAGCTGTTTTTT.